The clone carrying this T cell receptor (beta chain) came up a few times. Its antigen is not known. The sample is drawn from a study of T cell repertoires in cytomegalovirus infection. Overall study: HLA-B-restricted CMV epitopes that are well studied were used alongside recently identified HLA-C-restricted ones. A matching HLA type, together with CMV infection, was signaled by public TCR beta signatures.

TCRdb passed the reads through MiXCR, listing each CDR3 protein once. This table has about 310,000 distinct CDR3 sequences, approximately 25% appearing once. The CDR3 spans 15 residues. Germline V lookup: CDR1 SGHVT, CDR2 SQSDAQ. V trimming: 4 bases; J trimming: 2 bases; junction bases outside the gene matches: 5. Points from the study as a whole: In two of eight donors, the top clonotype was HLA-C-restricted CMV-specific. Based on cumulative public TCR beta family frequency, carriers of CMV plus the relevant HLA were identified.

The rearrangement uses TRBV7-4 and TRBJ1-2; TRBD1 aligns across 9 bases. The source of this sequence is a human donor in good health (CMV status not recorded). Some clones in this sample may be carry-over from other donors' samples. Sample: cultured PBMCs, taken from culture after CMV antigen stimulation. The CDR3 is CASSSSGTGNYGYTF. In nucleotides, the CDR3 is TGTGCCAGCAGCTCGTCCGGGACAGGGAACTATGGCTACACCTTC. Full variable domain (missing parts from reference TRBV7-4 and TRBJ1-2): GAGVSQSPRYKVAKRGRDVALRCDSISGHVTLYWYRQTLGQGSEVLTYSQSDAQRDKSGRPSGRFSAERPERSVSTLKIQRTEQGDSAVYLCASSSSGTGNYGYTFGSGTRLTVV.